This entry features one TCR beta chain sequence. The authors' processing: Reference gene primer amplification gave estimated nucleated cell counts. Here immunoSEQ multiplex PCR was the method, and the copy in TCRdb shows in-frame clones only, minus some. V, J and clone size were drawn from that table, and D and trimming were deduced from the DNA. The sample has 150,000 to 200,000 clones, 82% seen once; the top ten hold over 7.5%. Germline V gene lookup returns CDR1 MDHEN and CDR2 SYDVKM. The CDR3 sequence is 15 residues long. With 0 bases removed from V and 5 bases from J, the gap between germline ends came to 13 bases. The data stem from a study of blood T cell repertoires in COVID-19. Study details: The origin of the acute and convalescent COVID-19 samples was the United States, Italy and Spain. In each case, the material was cDNA or gDNA derived from T cells, B-cell-depleted T cells, or PBMCs.

This receptor was taken from a woman between 65 and 79 years old with acute or convalescent COVID-19. The chain couples TRBV28 to TRBJ1-1, with D possibly matching TRBD1 (6 bases). Sequenced sample: peripheral blood. This chain's CDR3 is CASSLWTLRGTEAFF. The CDR3 nucleotides read TGTGCCAGCAGTTTATGGACACTTAGGGGGACTGAAGCTTTCTTT.